The entry below describes one T cell receptor (beta chain). This sample is part of a study of blood T cell repertoires in COVID-19. In the authors' methods: It was from reference gene primer amplification that nucleated cell counts were estimated. The protocol was immunoSEQ multiplex PCR, while the TCRdb copy is restricted to in-frame clones and leaves out a portion. V, J and clone size were drawn from that table, and D and trimming were deduced from the DNA. The sample lists some 100,000 clones, about 84% occurring once. The sequence derives from a human donor in a cohort sampled during active COVID-19. Material for sequencing was peripheral blood.

The DNA for the CDR3 is TGTGCCAGCAGCCAGCCTCAGGGGGGAGACACTGAAGCTTTCTTT. Its protein is CASSQPQGGDTEAFF. V and J are TRBV3-1 (or the pseudogene TRBV3-2) and TRBJ1-1; 7 bases are a match to TRBD1. The trim removed 3 bases at V and 3 bases at J, leaving 7 bases unmatched. The CDR3 has 15 residues. Per germline, CDR1 LGHDT and CDR2 YNNKEL (reference sequence).